These 30 T cell receptor beta chains were sequenced from one sample in a study of metastatic and nonmetastatic thyroid tumors. Ahead of thyroid surgery, no patient had received treatment of any kind. From the PCR reads, TCRdb re-called clones with MiXCR. The repertoire holds more than 35,000 clones, 17% seen once, with roughly 6% in the top ten. Sequencing was carried out using blood. The origin of the receptors is a male donor with papillary thyroid cancer or a benign thyroid nodule (not recorded which). Some clones in this sample may be carry-over from other donors' samples.

The sample holds many counts of this clone. The rearrangement links TRBV11-2 to TRBJ1-2, with no clear D. V gave up 0 bases and J gave up 8 bases, with 13 bases separating them. From germline, CDR1 is SGHAT and CDR2 FQNNGV. CDR3 length: 14 residues. The chain's CDR3 is CASSLDRTLSGYTF. CDR3 nucleotides: TGTGCCAGCAGCTTAGATCGGACCCTCTCCGGCTACACCTTC.

This clone has more than one count but fewer than ten. The chain links TRBV6-1 to TRBJ2-7, with 7 bases matching TRBD1. CDR1 is MNHNS, CDR2 SASEGT, per germline. Trimming at V came to 6 bases and at J to 2 bases, leaving 10 bases not matched to a gene. The CDR3 covers 15 residues. The CDR3 sequence: CASRPDRAYTYEQYF. CDR3 coding DNA: TGTGCCAGCAGGCCCGACAGGGCTTATACCTACGAGCAGTACTTC.

This clone was recorded a few times. The V call is TRBV12-3 or TRBV12-4, the J call TRBJ2-2; D remains ambiguous. V lost 6 bases, J lost 11 bases, and 10 bases lay in between. The CDR3 sequence is 11 residues long. The CDR3 is CASRITVELFF. The DNA for the CDR3 is TGTGCCAGCAGAATCACCGTTGAGCTGTTTTTT.

A single count supports this clone. This chain uses TRBV20-1 with TRBJ2-3; D possibly corresponds to TRBD2 (6 bases). The germline V and J ends were trimmed by 4 bases and 3 bases, with 17 bases remaining between them. The CDR3 is 15 amino acids. Germline V gene lookup returns CDR1 DFQATT and CDR2 SNEGSKA (reference sequence). CDR3: CSANWAGYITDTQYF. The CDR3 DNA follows: TGCAGTGCTAATTGGGCGGGGTATATTACAGATACGCAGTATTTT.

This clone was seen a few times. Relative to the germline gene, one junction end is altered; a read error may explain this. V usage is TRBV15 and J usage is TRBJ2-3, with D possibly TRBD2 on 6 matching bases. CDR1 LNHNV and CDR2 YYDKDF come from the germline V gene (reference sequence). CDR3 length: 17 amino acids. Here the CDR3 DNA reads TGTTCCACTAGCAGAGGGAAAAGCCGCACTAGCACAGATACGCAGTATTTT. It is translated as CSTSRGKSRTSTDTQYF. The full variable domain, rest sourced from reference TRBV15 and TRBJ2-3, is DAMVIQNPRYQVTQFGKPVTLSCSQTLNHNVMYWYQQKSSQAPKLLFHYYDKDFNNEADTPDNFQSRRPNTSFCFLDIRSPGLGDTAMYLCSTSRGKSRTSTDTQYFGPGTRLTVL.

The sample holds many counts of this clone. The chain combines TRBV29-1 with TRBJ2-1, with 12 bases identical to TRBD1. This CDR3 contains 13 residues. The germline V gene has CDR1 SQVTM and CDR2 ANQGSEA. V was clipped by 7 bases and J by 6 bases; unmatched bases: 4. The CDR3, as DNA: TGCAGCGGGGGGACAGGGGGCATCAATGAGCAGTTCTTC. This gives the protein CSGGTGGINEQFF.

The V call is TRBV9, the J call TRBJ1-3; the match to TRBD1 covers 8 bases. J lost 2 bases, V lost 7 bases, and 2 bases had no gene match. The germline V gene has CDR1 SGDLS and CDR2 YYNGEE. CDR3 length equals 13 residues. The CDR3 protein is CASRDRTGNTIYF. The CDR3 DNA reads as TGTGCCAGCCGGGACAGGACTGGAAACACCATATATTTT.

This clone was found many times. This chain uses TRBV5-1 with TRBJ2-1; TRBD2 might be the D (6 bases). V shed 0 bases and J shed 1 base, with 8 bases lying between them. The CDR3 has 15 amino acids. In germline, CDR1 is SGHRS, CDR2 YFSETQ. The CDR3 DNA is TGCGCCAGCAGCTTGGCGGCGGGGTCCTACAATGAGCAGTTCTTC. Protein sequence: CASSLAAGSYNEQFF.

This clone has at least ten counts. The chain links TRBV9 to TRBJ2-1, with TRBD2 matching 9 bases. This CDR3 contains 12 residues. Germline loops: CDR1 SGDLS, CDR2 YYNGEE. The junction had 6 bases not matched to a gene; V was cut back by 3 bases and J by 14 bases. The chain's CDR3 is CASSGSSGTEFF. CDR3 nucleotide sequence: TGTGCCAGCAGCGGTTCTAGCGGGACGGAGTTCTTC. The whole variable domain, filled in from reference TRBV9 and TRBJ2-1, reads DSGVTQTPKHLITATGQRVTLRCSPRSGDLSVYWYQQSLDQGLQFLIQYYNGEERAKGNILERFSAQQFPDLHSELNLSSLELGDSALYFCASSGSSGTEFFGPGTRLTVL.

This clone occurred many times. The chain links TRBV7-2 to TRBJ1-3, with no clear D. The ends were cut back, 3 bases at V and 0 bases at J, with 6 bases in the middle. CDR1 and CDR2 from the germline V gene are SGHTA and FQGNSA. The CDR3 covers 14 residues. Here the CDR3 reads CASSFYLSGNTIYF. The CDR3 DNA reads TGTGCCAGCAGCTTTTATCTCTCTGGAAACACCATATATTTT. The full variable domain, completed using reference TRBV7-2 and TRBJ1-3, is GAGVSQSPSNKVTEKGKDVELRCDPISGHTALYWYRQSLGQGLEFLIYFQGNSAPDKSGLPSDRFSAERTGGSVSTLTIQRTQQEDSAVYLCASSFYLSGNTIYFGEGSWLTVV.

The sample holds many counts of this clone. The CDR3 sequence: CASSLKGRSLSGANVLTF. CDR3 DNA sequence: TGTGCCAGCAGCTTAAAAGGACGAAGCCTCTCTGGGGCCAACGTCCTGACTTTC. The rearrangement uses TRBV7-3 and TRBJ2-6; no clear D. The CDR3 sequence is 18 residues long. Trimming removed 1 base at V and 0 bases at J, with 13 bases between. Germline V lookup: CDR1 SGHTA, CDR2 FQGTGA.

This clone was counted ten times or more. V and J are TRBV10-3 and TRBJ2-5; 9 bases align to TRBD1. Trimming took 0 bases from V and 6 from J; bases not matched to a gene: 8. The CDR3 spans 16 residues. CDR1 and CDR2 from the germline V gene are ENHRY and SYGVKD. The CDR3 bases are TGTGCCATCAGTGAGTCTCCATTTACAGGGGGCCAGACCCAGTACTTC. Amino acid sequence: CAISESPFTGGQTQYF.

Many counts were recorded for this clone. The genes are TRBV12-3 or TRBV12-4 and TRBJ1-6; D remains ambiguous. The CDR3 is 14 residues long. The V and J ends lost 6 bases and 10 bases respectively, with 16 bases between them. CDR3 residues: CASSLERGYSPLHF. In nucleotides, the CDR3 is TGTGCCAGCAGCCTCGAGCGGGGATACTCACCCCTCCACTTT.

DNA for the CDR3: TGCGCCAGCAGCCTGGCGACACCGAACACTGAAGCTTTCTTT. Translating gives CASSLATPNTEAFF. The chain has TRBV5-1 and TRBJ1-1; unclear D gene. V was cut by 4 bases and J by 1 base, with 11 bases left in between. This CDR3 comprises 14 residues. Looked up from germline, CDR1 is SGHRS and CDR2 is YFSETQ. The entire variable domain, with the rest obtained from reference TRBV5-1 and TRBJ1-1, is as follows: KAGVTQTPRYLIKTRGQQVTLSCSPISGHRSVSWYQQTPGQGLQFLFEYFSETQRNKGNFPGRFSGRQFSNSRSEMNVSTLELGDSALYLCASSLATPNTEAFFGQGTRLTVV.

This clone was seen at least ten times. The rearrangement uses TRBV6-6 and TRBJ2-3; 7 positions match TRBD2. J gave up 2 bases and V 2 bases, and 7 bases lay outside the gene matches. Germline V gives CDR1 MNHNY, CDR2 SVGAGI (reference sequence). The CDR3 has 16 amino acids. The CDR3 loop reads CASSYGSGGNTDTQYF. CDR3 DNA: TGTGCCAGCAGTTACGGGTCGGGAGGCAACACAGATACGCAGTATTTT.

In this sample, this clone turned up many times. Different DNA sequences within this sample yield the same CDR3. The chain links TRBV20-1 to TRBJ1-1, with D maybe TRBD1 (6 bases). Germline V gene sequence: CDR1 DFQATT, CDR2 SNEGSKA (reference sequence). V lost 0 bases to trimming and J lost 0 bases, with 11 bases between them. The CDR3 runs 15 residues. CDR3 loop: CSARDADSLNTEAFF. CDR3 nucleotides: TGCAGTGCTAGAGACGCGGACAGTTTGAACACTGAAGCTTTCTTT.

This clone was recorded at least ten times. The V and J genes are TRBV27 and TRBJ2-5, with a tentative D call TRBD1 (6 bases). V gave up 3 bases and J gave up 0 bases, with 11 bases separating them. The CDR3 extends over 15 amino acids. Germline V CDR1 and CDR2: MNHEY, SMNVEV (reference sequence). CDR3 DNA: TGTGCCAGCAGTTTGGGTACAGGGCACCAAGAGACCCAGTACTTC. This translates into CASSLGTGHQETQYF.

In this sample, this clone turned up many times. The rearrangement links TRBV7-6 to TRBJ2-1; D gene unclear. The CDR3 is 13 amino acids. V was clipped by 0 bases and J by 3 bases, with 3 bases between them. CDR1 is SGHVS, CDR2 FNYEAQ, per germline. The CDR3 nucleotides read TGTGCCAGCAGCTTAGCGCTCTACAATGAGCAGTTCTTC. Protein: CASSLALYNEQFF. Full variable domain (missing parts from reference TRBV7-6 and TRBJ2-1): GAGVSQSPRYKVTKRGQDVALRCDPISGHVSLYWYRQALGQGPEFLTYFNYEAQQDKSGLPNDRFSAERPEGSISTLTIQRTEQRDSAMYRCASSLALYNEQFFGPGTRLTVL.

This clone was observed at least ten times. The chain recombines TRBV12-3 or TRBV12-4 with TRBJ1-1; tentative D call: TRBD1 (5 bases). The V end was cut by 10 bases, the J end by 11 bases, with 14 bases between. This CDR3 is built from 10 residues. The DNA for the CDR3 is TGTGCCACGTCGGGGGTAAAGGCTTTCTTT. Its translation is CATSGVKAFF.

This clone has only a few counts. The chain uses TRBV27 and TRBJ2-7, with D possibly TRBD1 on 5 matching bases. The V gene lost 5 bases and the J gene lost 2 bases, with 10 bases spanning the gap. This CDR3 region has 13 residues. Germline V gives CDR1 MNHEY, CDR2 SMNVEV (reference sequence). The CDR3 DNA reads as TGTGCCAGCAGTAACGGACAAACCTACGAGCAGTACTTC. It codes for CASSNGQTYEQYF.

At least ten counts were recorded for this clone. This chain joins TRBV5-1 and TRBJ1-6, with 8 positions matching TRBD1. Trimming removed 0 bases from V and 10 bases from J; junction bases left unmatched: 6. Germline V gene data show CDR1 as SGHRS and CDR2 as YFSETQ. The CDR3 covers 15 residues. The CDR3 reads CASSLGDRLKSPLHF. DNA for the CDR3: TGCGCCAGCAGCTTGGGGGACAGGTTAAAGTCACCCCTCCACTTT.

Regarding this clone: A read error may account for a junction end that differs from germline. V and J are TRBV6-1 and TRBJ2-6; D is possibly TRBD2 (6 bases). Germline CDR1 reads MNHNS; CDR2 reads SASEGT. This CDR3 comprises 17 residues. In nucleotides, the CDR3 is TGTGCCAGCAGTCGACTATCGGGAGCTTATGGGGCCAACGTGCTGACTTTC. Residues: CASSRLSGAYGANVLTF.

This clone was recorded at least ten times. The chain recombines TRBV20-1 with TRBJ1-2; D remains ambiguous. Trimming stripped 3 bases from V and 8 bases from J, with 16 bases between. From germline, CDR1 is DFQATT and CDR2 SNEGSKA (reference sequence). The CDR3 is 13 amino acids. The CDR3 region is CSARGPRQEGYTF. The CDR3 DNA reads as TGCAGTGCTAGGGGTCCAAGGCAGGAAGGCTACACCTTC.

This clone is medium-sized within its sample. This rearrangement joins TRBV24-1 to TRBJ2-2; possible D gene TRBD2, 5 bases. This CDR3 has 15 amino acids. The germline V and J ends were trimmed by 2 bases and 5 bases, with 11 bases remaining between them. Germline V lookup: CDR1 KGHDR, CDR2 SFDVKD. CDR3 nucleotide sequence: TGTGCCACCAGTGATTCTTATAGGGAGACCGGGGAGCTGTTTTTT. This codes for CATSDSYRETGELFF.

As concerns this clone: The junction departs from the called germline gene at one end, perhaps through a read error. The chain recombines TRBV27 with TRBJ2-3; 10 nucleotides align to TRBD2. Germline assignment: CDR1 MNHEY and CDR2 SMNVEV (reference sequence). The CDR3 extends over 16 amino acids. In DNA, the CDR3 is TGTTCCAGCAGTTTTGGACTAGCGGTGGACACAGATACGCAGTATTTT. It codes for CSSSFGLAVDTDTQYF.

The rearrangement joins TRBV20-1 to TRBJ2-7; D is possibly TRBD2 (7 bases). This CDR3 has 16 residues. The V end lost 3 bases, the J end lost 0 bases, and 18 bases lay between the germline ends. Germline values: CDR1 DFQATT, CDR2 SNEGSKA (reference sequence). CDR3 nucleotides: TGCAGTGCTAGTCCCATGGGCGGGGGCCCCTCCTACGAGCAGTACTTC. This encodes CSASPMGGGPSYEQYF.

On this clone: Given a much more abundant clone one base away, this may be a read error. V and J are TRBV27 and TRBJ2-5; 9 bases fit TRBD1. In germline, CDR1 is MNHEY, CDR2 SMNVEV (reference sequence). V shed 7 bases and J 4 bases; nucleotides not matched to a gene: 7. The CDR3 is 14 residues long. DNA for the CDR3: TGTGCCAGCATCGCACAGGACAGGGGAGAGACCCAGTACTTC. It encodes CASIAQDRGETQYF.

Ten or more counts support this clone. The chain has TRBV11-1 and TRBJ1-2; 7 bases line up with TRBD1. CDR3 length equals 14 residues. V shed 3 bases, J shed 7 bases, and the junction held 8 bases outside the gene matches. Germline CDR1 SGHAT, CDR2 FQDESV (reference sequence). CDR3 sequence reads: CASSFKPQGLGYTF. The CDR3 DNA is TGTGCCAGCAGCTTTAAACCACAGGGGCTTGGCTACACCTTC.

About this clone: This may stem from a read error, because a much larger clone lies one nucleotide away. The chain carries TRBV7-8 and TRBJ2-1, with D perhaps TRBD2 (6 bases). The CDR3 is 14 amino acids. V lost 4 bases and J lost 5, with 12 bases in between. Germline-derived CDR1 and CDR2 are SGHVS and FQNEAQ. CDR3 in DNA: TGTGCCAGCAGCTATACGGGAGCTGACAATGAGCAGTTCTTC. It codes for CASSYTGADNEQFF.

This clone was observed a few times. No conserved phenylalanine or tryptophan ends this CDR3, so it is likely a read error. This chain joins TRBV6-5 and TRBJ1-1, with 7 bases that match TRBD1. The CDR3 totals 17 residues. The V gene's germline CDR1 is MNHEY and CDR2 SVGAGI. The trim removed 4 bases at V and 1 base at J, leaving 12 bases unmatched. The CDR3 is CASSSRGRGLRNTEAFS. In nucleotides, the CDR3 is TGTGCCAGCAGTTCGAGGGGGCGCGGGTTACGGAACACTGAAGCTTTCTCT.